This TCR beta chain comes out of a study of vaccination effects on CD4 cells after COVID-19. Study-level background: The post-vaccine samples were taken, at the median, 72 days after the second dose.

Some clones are missing from TCRdb's copy, which holds only in-frame ones; the method was immunoSEQ multiplex PCR. There are 25,000 to 35,000 clones in the sample; just under 75% occur only once, and around 14% lies in the top ten. V lost 4 bases and J lost 2; bases outside the gene matches: 3. Germline V CDR1 and CDR2: SGHAT, FQNNGV. The CDR3 runs to 15 residues. The authors isolated CD4+ T cells after around 11 days of culture. Each participant received a vaccine that was either BNT162b2 or mRNA-1273, given as two doses. The vaccine recipients had no prior SARS-CoV-2 infection, with negative nucleocapsid antibodies. About this clone: Antigen specificity is unknown.

Material: CD4+ T cells from PBMCs cultured without peptide, obtained after COVID-19 vaccination. The receptor was isolated from a human donor who received a COVID-19 vaccine. The chain employs TRBV11-2 and TRBJ2-2, with 8 bases lining up with TRBD2. Here the CDR3 DNA reads TGTGCCAGCAGCTCCTTAGCGGGAAACACCGGGGAGCTGTTTTTT. Its protein is CASSSLAGNTGELFF.